This TCR beta chain was recorded in a study of blood T cell repertoires in COVID-19. Sequencing was performed with immunoSEQ multiplex PCR; in TCRdb, only in-frame clones are kept and a portion is missing. The sample shows hundreds of thousands of clones, about nine tenths of them seen only once. Germline values: CDR1 GTSNPN, CDR2 SVGIG (reference sequence). The CDR3 covers 15 residues. Trimming pared 0 bases from V and 3 bases from J, leaving 11 bases between. Individuals drawn from 24 US areas were about 18 to 90 years old. Clinical history reported by participants formed the basis on which cohorts were assigned.

The sample was PBMCs or T cells enriched from blood (not recorded which). The origin of this receptor is a woman in her forties or fifties who had been exposed to COVID-19. This rearrangement joins TRBV30 to TRBJ1-4, with D uncertain. The CDR3 spells CAWSVLGSPNEKLFF. The CDR3 bases are TGTGCCTGGAGTGTACTGGGCTCTCCTAATGAAAAACTGTTTTTT.